This section outlines one T cell receptor (beta chain) sequence together with its context. It lacks a known antigen. It has no much larger one-base neighbor in the sample; base qualities were not kept. The CDR3 sequence holds 16 residues, the cysteine and phenylalanine included. Kept here is only the CDR3 DNA, which spans 48 bases and is read in frame from base 1. The sample originates from a study of cytomegalovirus exposure and HLA in healthy donors listed by TCRdb under 2017. Background on the whole study: According to an earlier analysis of a few hundred of the donors, some 180 million T cells yielded over 90 million unique TCR beta sequences and around 280 Gb of sequence data. Donor age, sex, ethnicity and CMV serostatus were compiled together with the repertoire data. All discovery cohort repertoires had been generated on a single sequencing platform. The number of donors typed differed by locus, with roughly 629-640 for A, B, C, DRB1 and DQB1, roughly 520 for DQA1, nearly 610 for DPA1, and under 490 for DPB1. The study aimed to test whether signatures of past pathogen exposure could be identified by cataloging public T cell receptors. Roughly 300 gigabases of sequencing data and around 87 million unique TCR sequences were included in an early release covering under 650 HLA-typed donors. Because of strong linkage in the cohort, four to six DR-DQ haplotypes were treated as single units for association and clustering. Of the approximately 400 genotyped donors, approximately 83% fell in the genetic ancestry cluster associated with self-reported Caucasian donors. In a later analysis, previously published TCR beta repertoires from hundreds of donors were re-analyzed and high-resolution HLA genotyping was added so that TCR occurrence patterns could be studied. An earlier analysis of several hundred of the donors applied high-throughput TCR beta sequencing to assess whether each TCR beta V gene segment acted as functional or pseudogenic. Along with the approximately 600-subject first cohort, a separate validation cohort of some 130 different subjects was used. The study combined high-throughput TCR immunosequencing, statistical association of individual TCRs with disease status, and machine learning to predict cytomegalovirus infection status. Using immunosequencing, the study profiled T cell repertoires from some 670 subjects and related those repertoires to cytomegalovirus serostatus. The later analysis used no new phenotypic data to find candidate immune exposures, relying instead on TCR beta sequences and their occurrence across donors. HLA typing covered class I and class II loci at four-digit resolution. Genome-wide SNP genotypes for about 65% of the 666 donors were used in a later genetic analysis, which treated that subset as a discovery cohort. Across 300 to 400 genotyped donors of the cohort, an average of approximately 240,000 unique TCR beta nucleotide sequences per donor were sequenced, and around 20% of those sequences were non-productive.

In total, fewer than 750 healthy bone marrow donors made up the cohort. At the time of sampling, every cohort member was nominally healthy, though immune exposures that went unrecorded were likely present. The donor tested CMV seronegative, placing the donor among the 350 to 400 seronegative members of the cohort. Every donor gave a peripheral blood sample, and the peripheral blood mononuclear cells from that sample were used for TCR beta sequencing. The Qiagen DNeasy Blood Extraction Kit was used to extract genomic DNA from the blood cell samples. The library was produced with the immunoSEQ multiplex PCR assay. For the multiplex PCR, a mixture combining 60 forward primers for TCR Vbeta segments and 13 reverse primers for TCR Jbeta segments was used. The CDR3 region of rearranged TCR beta genes was amplified from genomic DNA by a multiplex PCR assay. The Illumina HiSeq System was used to sequence the amplified TCR beta libraries as 87-base-pair reads. On the authors' methods: A later analysis counted tens of millions of unique TCR beta chains across the 600 to 850 repertoires, and some 11 million of these chains were shared by at least two donors. Raw reads were error-corrected and collapsed into unique sequences by a nearest-neighbor algorithm in which closely related sequences were merged to remove PCR and sequencing errors. CDR3 sequences were aligned to IMGT reference sequences to assign V, D and J gene segments. For a sequence to be retained, a match of at least six nucleotides was required to both a V gene segment and a J gene segment. A rearrangement counted as productive if the CDR3 had no stop codons and remained in frame with V and J, and every other rearrangement counted as non-productive. CDR3 was defined by IMGT convention, running from the second conserved V-encoded cysteine to the conserved J-encoded phenylalanine. In an earlier analysis of more than 550 of the donors, sequences lacking an unambiguous match to a single V gene segment were excluded. In an earlier analysis of some 590 of the donors, a V segment was called functional when productive rearrangements were above 56.7%, and segregating when the standard deviation between donors exceeded 5%. To diagnose cytomegalovirus status from the catalog of TCR beta chain sequences, a statistical classification framework was built. A later analysis assigned V and J genes by comparing TCR nucleotide sequences with IMGT/GENE-DB human TR gene sequences. A later analysis assigned CDR3 sequences and most-parsimonious VDJ recombination scenarios with the TCRdist pipeline. In a later analysis, every TCR beta chain was defined by the combination of its CDR3 amino acid sequence and its V-gene family, and reads without a unique V-gene family were dropped. In a later analysis, a few hundred highly shared, low-generation-probability nucleotide sequences were removed to address suspected cross-contamination and a sequencing artifact. In a later analysis, a clonal expansion index for each public chain was calculated from normalized within-repertoire ranks of inferred template counts. Generation probabilities in a later analysis came from a VDJ recombination model fitted to out-of-frame rearrangements, and those results were checked against IGoR. A later analysis scored TCR-TCR, TCR-HLA and TCR-CMV co-occurrence with hypergeometric tests, applying a repertoire-size bias correction to TCR pairs. In a later analysis, false discovery rates were estimated by permuting HLA or CMV assignments 20 times. In a later analysis, co-occurring TCRs were grouped using DBSCAN, with TCRdist sequence similarity added in when clustering inside HLA-allele-positive subsets. For co-occurrence clustering, repertoires with fewer than 30,000 or more than 120,000 public chains were excluded, along with 5 or 6 repertoires with anomalous nucleotide sharing. TCRdb stores this immuneACCESS table with in-frame sequences only. Part of the clones is absent; in the studies checked, under half of the shortfall reflects unresolved V genes, and no reason is known for the rest. The V and J calls and clone size come from that table; D and trimming were worked out from the DNA. This sample has 150,000 to 200,000 clones in its table, and around 79% of those were observed once. The ten largest clones add up to more than 0.55% of the sample.

Study-wide findings and limitations: Immune exposure information for the cohort was limited to CMV serostatus. In this cohort, only TCR beta chains were sequenced, and detectable features were limited by the absence of alpha or paired-chain data. Cytomegalovirus status was reported to be diagnosed by the classifier with high specificity and sensitivity in both the original and validation cohorts. The study listed approximately 150 TCR beta chains as associated with cytomegalovirus. The 87-base-pair reads could not distinguish some IMGT-functional V segments, including TRBV6-2 and TRBV6-3, so those segments were excluded. Most TCR sequences were seen in very few donors, while some public TCRs were found in many individuals. Linkage disequilibrium might explain the correlated functional status among segregating V segments, but an unknown experimental factor could not be excluded. According to a later genetic analysis, donors in an Asian-associated ancestry cluster had fewer N-insertions in productive TCRs than the roughly 660-donor mean. A few of the identified cytomegalovirus-associated TCR beta chains were confirmed in vitro to be specific for cytomegalovirus antigens. V-gene and J-gene trimming of TCR beta chains was associated with a missense DCLRE1C variant in a later genetic analysis, and the association was replicated in an independent cohort. According to the authors, the approach could potentially be generalized to other disease states and immunological phenotypes. Broadly in line with IMGT annotations, most TCR beta V segments showed up in productive rearrangements about 87% or about 30% of the time in an earlier analysis of several hundred of the donors. Specific HLA alleles were associated with around 18,000 TCR beta sequences at a false discovery rate of 0.05 in a later analysis. A group of highly shared sequence variants was considered likely to be a technical artifact of the sequencing pipeline. Sequencing depth was assumed to be roughly uniform across donors in the presence/absence analyses, though that assumption may not hold. In a later analysis, the rate of TCR association differed among HLA loci, with DRB1 alleles having the most associated TCRs and HLA-C alleles having the fewest. Because HLA typing was unavailable for some donors at each locus, only the typed subset was used in association tests. According to a later analysis, parvovirus B19, influenza, CMV and Epstein-Barr virus appeared linked to several top co-occurrence clusters. The earlier analysis of about 600 of the donors excluded 15 to 20 rarely observed V segments, including chromosome 9 orphons, because counts were too low. A further reported finding was that TCR beta sequences accurately predicted the HLA-A and HLA-B alleles for most subjects in the first cohort. Strong co-occurrence of HLA alleles, especially DR and DQ, made assigning TCR associations to individual alleles difficult. Most CMV-associated TCR beta chains appeared to be HLA-restricted in a later analysis, and the HLA associations seemed to be driven largely by CMV exposure. In a later analysis, HLA-associated TCR beta chains showed more clonal expansion and lower generation probabilities than non-associated chains that were equally common.

Sequenced sample: PBMCs. This clonotype originated in a woman aged 40 to 50 in good health and CMV-seronegative. This chain is built from TRBV12-2 and TRBJ1-4; the DNA was not used to check the table's D call, TRBD1. TRBV12-2 is a documented pseudogene. The CDR3 protein sequence reads: CASRLGGQGENEKLFF. The base sequence is TGTGCAAGTCGCTTAGGGGGCCAGGGGGAAAATGAAAAACTGTTTTTT.